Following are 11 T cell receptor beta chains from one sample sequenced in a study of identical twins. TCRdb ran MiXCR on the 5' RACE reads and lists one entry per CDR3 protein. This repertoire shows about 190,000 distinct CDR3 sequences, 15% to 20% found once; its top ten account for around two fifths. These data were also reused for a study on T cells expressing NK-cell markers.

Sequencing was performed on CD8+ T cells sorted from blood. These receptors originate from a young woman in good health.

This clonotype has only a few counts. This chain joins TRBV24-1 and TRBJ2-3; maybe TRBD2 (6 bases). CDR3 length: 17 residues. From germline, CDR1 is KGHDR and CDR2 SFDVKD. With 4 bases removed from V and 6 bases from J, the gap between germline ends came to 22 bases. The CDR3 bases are TGTGCCACCAGTGAGTCTGCAGGTTCGGGGGTTCGTGATACGCAGTATTTT. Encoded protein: CATSESAGSGVRDTQYF.

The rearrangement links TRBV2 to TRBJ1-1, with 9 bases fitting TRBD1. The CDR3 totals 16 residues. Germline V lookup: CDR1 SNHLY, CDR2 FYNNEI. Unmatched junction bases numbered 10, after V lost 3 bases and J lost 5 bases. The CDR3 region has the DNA TGTGCCAGCAGTGATACGATAGGACAGGGGTGGACTGAAGCTTTCTTT. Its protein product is CASSDTIGQGWTEAFF.

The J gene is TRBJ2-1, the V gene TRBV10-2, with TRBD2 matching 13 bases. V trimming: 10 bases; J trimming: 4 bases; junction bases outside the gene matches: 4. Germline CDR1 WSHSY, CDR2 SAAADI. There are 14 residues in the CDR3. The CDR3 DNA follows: TGCGCCACCACGACTAGCGGGAGGTACAATGAGCAGTTCTTC. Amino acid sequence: CATTTSGRYNEQFF.

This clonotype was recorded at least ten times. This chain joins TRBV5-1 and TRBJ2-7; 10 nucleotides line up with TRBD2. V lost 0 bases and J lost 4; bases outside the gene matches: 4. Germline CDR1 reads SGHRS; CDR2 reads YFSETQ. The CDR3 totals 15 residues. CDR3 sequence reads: CASSLALAGVYEQYF. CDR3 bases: TGCGCCAGCAGCTTGGCGCTAGCGGGAGTGTACGAGCAGTACTTC.

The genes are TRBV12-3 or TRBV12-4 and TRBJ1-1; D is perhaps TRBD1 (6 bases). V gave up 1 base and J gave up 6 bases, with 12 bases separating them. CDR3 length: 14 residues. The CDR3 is CASSLGGGKPEAFF. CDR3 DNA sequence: TGTGCCAGCAGTTTAGGAGGGGGTAAACCTGAAGCTTTCTTT.

CDR3 sequence reads: CASSPGPPYEQYF. The CDR3 coding sequence is TGTGCCAGCAGCCCGGGACCACCCTACGAGCAGTACTTC. The chain joins TRBV3-1 to TRBJ2-7; D may correspond to TRBD1 or TRBD2 (5 bases each). Germline values: CDR1 LGHDT, CDR2 YNNKEL (reference sequence). The CDR3 contains 13 residues. Trimming took 4 bases from V and 2 from J, leaving 9 bases between them.

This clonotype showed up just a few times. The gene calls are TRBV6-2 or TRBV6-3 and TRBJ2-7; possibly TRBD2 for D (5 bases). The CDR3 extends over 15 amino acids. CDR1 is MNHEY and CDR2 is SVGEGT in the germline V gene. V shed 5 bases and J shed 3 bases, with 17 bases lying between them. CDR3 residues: CASSLTRVEIYEQYF. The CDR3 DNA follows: TGTGCCAGCAGTCTAACGAGGGTCGAAATCTACGAGCAGTACTTC.

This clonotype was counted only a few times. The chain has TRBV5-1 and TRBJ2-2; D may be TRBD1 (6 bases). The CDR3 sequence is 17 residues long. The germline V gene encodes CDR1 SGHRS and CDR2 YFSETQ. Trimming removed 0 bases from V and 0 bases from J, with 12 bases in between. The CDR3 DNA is TGCGCCAGCAGCTTGGGGGACACAGCTTCGAACACCGGGGAGCTGTTTTTT. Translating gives CASSLGDTASNTGELFF.

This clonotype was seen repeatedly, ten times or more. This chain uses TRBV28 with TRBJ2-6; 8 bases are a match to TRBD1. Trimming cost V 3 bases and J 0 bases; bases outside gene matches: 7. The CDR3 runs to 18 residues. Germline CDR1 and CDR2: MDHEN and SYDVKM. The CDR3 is CASSLVQGASSGANVLTF. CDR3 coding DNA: TGTGCCAGCAGTTTGGTCCAGGGGGCGTCCTCTGGGGCCAACGTCCTGACTTTC.

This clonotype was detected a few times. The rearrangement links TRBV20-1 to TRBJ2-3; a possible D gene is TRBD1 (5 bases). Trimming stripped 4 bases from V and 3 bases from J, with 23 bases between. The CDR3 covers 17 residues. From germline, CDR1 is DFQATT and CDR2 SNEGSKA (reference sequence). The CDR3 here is CSATHPDSELGTDTQYF. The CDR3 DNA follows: TGCAGTGCTACTCACCCCGACAGTGAACTGGGGACAGATACGCAGTATTTT.

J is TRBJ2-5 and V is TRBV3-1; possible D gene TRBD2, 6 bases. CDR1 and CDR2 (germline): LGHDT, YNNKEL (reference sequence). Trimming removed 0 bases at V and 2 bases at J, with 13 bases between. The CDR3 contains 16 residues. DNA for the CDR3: TGTGCCAGCAGCCAAGATTTACCTAGCGCGCAAGAGACCCAGTACTTC. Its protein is CASSQDLPSAQETQYF.